A single sample is the source of the 16 T cell receptor beta chains below, sequenced in a study of persistence of HIV-infected CD4 T cells. This was the immunoSEQ version 4 assay in survey mode. The method was immunoSEQ multiplex PCR; TCRdb's version includes in-frame clones alone and lacks a portion of them. The sample has tens of thousands of clones, approximately 89% seen once; the top ten hold approximately 2%. For these TCRs, the target antigens are not known. Cells were stimulated nonspecifically with anti-CD3/anti-CD28 magnetic beads. Sorting of responding CD4+ T cells relied on upregulated CD40 ligand together with CD69. The sequences come from CD4+ T cells sorted from PBMCs after approximately 20-hour stimulation, collected from a patient who received antiretroviral therapy. All receptors derive from an adult man with HIV who was CMV-seropositive.

The chain employs TRBV21-1 and TRBJ2-4; TRBD2, the table's D call, lacks a check against the DNA. TRBV21-1 has pseudogene status. The CDR3 contains 16 residues. CDR3 residues: CASSHSGGLAKNIQYF. The DNA of the CDR3 is TGTGCCAGCAGCCACTCGGGGGGCTTAGCCAAAAACATTCAGTACTTC.

The chain joins TRBV28 to TRBJ2-1; 13 bases match TRBD2. Germline lookup yields CDR1 MDHEN and CDR2 SYDVKM. CDR3 size: 17 residues. V lost 3 bases to trimming and J lost 9 bases; unmatched junction nucleotides: 11. Here the CDR3 reads CASSFQGLAGAPGEQFF. The CDR3, as DNA: TGTGCCAGCAGTTTCCAAGGACTAGCGGGGGCCCCAGGTGAGCAGTTCTTC.

V gene TRBV5-1 combines with J gene TRBJ2-2, with D maybe TRBD1 (5 bases). The CDR3 spans 16 residues. Trimming shortened V by 1 base and J by 3 bases, and 13 bases separated the two germline ends. Looked up from germline, CDR1 is SGHRS and CDR2 is YFSETQ. The CDR3 is CASSLFRVGDTGELFF. The CDR3 DNA reads TGCGCCAGCAGCTTGTTCAGGGTAGGGGACACCGGGGAGCTGTTTTTT.

This clone has a handful of counts. The chain uses TRBV7-9 and TRBJ2-1, with D possibly matching TRBD2 (6 bases). The CDR3 extends over 13 amino acids. V gave up 5 bases and J gave up 6 bases, with 11 bases separating them. Germline assignment: CDR1 SEHNR and CDR2 FQNEAQ (reference sequence). The CDR3, as DNA: TGTGCCAGCAGCCGGGGGAATCTCAATGAGCAGTTCTTC. It translates to CASSRGNLNEQFF.

The chain joins TRBV6-1 to TRBJ2-3; the D is unclear. This CDR3 is 13 amino acids long. CDR1 is MNHNS, CDR2 SASEGT, per germline. V lost 2 bases and J 8 bases, leaving 11 bases between the germline ends. CDR3 coding DNA: TGTGCCAGCAGTGAAAGGTTGGTGGGTACGCAGTATTTT. This sequence encodes CASSERLVGTQYF.

The chain has TRBV23-1 and TRBJ1-3; D not certain. TRBV23-1 is marked as an open reading frame, function uncertain. CDR3 size: 14 residues. Trimming pared 0 bases from V and 1 base from J, leaving 4 bases between. For the CDR3, the DNA is TGCGCCAGCAGTCAATCAGTATCTGGAAACACCATATATTTT. It codes for CASSQSVSGNTIYF.

The chain has TRBV7-8 and TRBJ1-2, with 8 bases lining up with TRBD1. The junction had 13 bases not matched to a gene; V was cut back by 6 bases and J by 4 bases. CDR3 length: 16 residues. Germline CDR1 is SGHVS and CDR2 is FQNEAQ. CDR3 protein: CASSRARDRSLYGYTF. CDR3 sequence (DNA): TGTGCCAGCAGTCGAGCCCGGGACAGGTCCCTCTATGGCTACACCTTC.

The chain recombines TRBV3-1 (or the pseudogene TRBV3-2) with TRBJ2-7; 15 bases match TRBD2. Per germline, CDR1 LGHDT and CDR2 YNNKEL (reference sequence). The CDR3 has 19 residues. Losses at the gene ends were 0 bases for V and 5 bases for J; bases not matched to a gene: 11. For the CDR3, the DNA is TGTGCCAGCAGCCAAGATTGGGGGACTAGCGGGGGGCCGAGGAACGAGCAGTACTTC. Amino acid sequence: CASSQDWGTSGGPRNEQYF.

The chain joins TRBV7-2 to TRBJ2-2, with D perhaps matching TRBD1 or TRBD2 (5 bases each). Germline CDR1 reads SGHTA; CDR2 reads FQGNSA. The germline V and J ends were trimmed by 5 bases and 2 bases, with 9 bases remaining between them. The length of the CDR3 is 14 residues. In DNA, the CDR3 is TGTGCCAGCAGCAGGGACGGAAACACCGGGGAGCTGTTTTTT. The encoded protein is CASSRDGNTGELFF.

The rearrangement links TRBV18 to TRBJ2-7, with D perhaps TRBD1 (5 bases). The CDR3 consists of 12 residues. Germline V gives CDR1 KGHSH, CDR2 LQKENI. Trimming took off 4 bases at V and 3 bases at J, with 7 bases between the two ends. The CDR3 sequence is CASSQGIYEQYF. The DNA for the CDR3 is TGTGCCAGCTCACAGGGGATCTACGAGCAGTACTTC.

The J gene is TRBJ1-5, the V gene TRBV28; the D is unclear. In germline, CDR1 is MDHEN, CDR2 SYDVKM. This CDR3 is 14 amino acids long. The V gene lost 8 bases and the J gene lost 0 bases, with 11 bases spanning the gap. The CDR3 sequence is CASAIRYSNQPQHF. CDR3 bases: TGTGCCAGCGCAATCAGATATAGCAATCAGCCCCAGCATTTT.

The rearrangement links TRBV21-1 to TRBJ1-2. TRBV21-1 has pseudogene status. The CDR3 spans 15 residues. CDR3 region: CASSKKRGPNYGYTF. DNA of the CDR3: TGTGCCAGCAGCAAAAAGAGAGGGCCTAACTATGGCTACACCTTC.

This clone was observed once. The chain combines TRBV29-1 with TRBJ2-7; 8 nucleotides align to TRBD1. The germline gives CDR1 SQVTM, CDR2 ANQGSEA. There are 15 residues in the CDR3. V lost 1 base and J lost 0; bases outside the gene matches: 5. The CDR3 is CSVEGQGTHSYEQYF. The CDR3 nucleotides are TGCAGCGTTGAAGGACAGGGGACCCACTCCTACGAGCAGTACTTC.

This sequence joins TRBV6-5 and TRBJ1-6, with 9 positions matching TRBD1. CDR3 length: 15 residues. The J segment lost 10 bases and the V segment lost 5 bases, leaving 9 bases of the junction unmatched. Looked up from germline, CDR1 is MNHEY and CDR2 is SVGAGI. This chain's CDR3 is CASSPGQGFGSPLHF. In DNA, the CDR3 is TGTGCCAGCAGTCCGGGACAGGGTTTTGGATCACCCCTCCACTTT.

The table lists this clone with a count of one. The V gene is TRBV19, the J gene TRBJ2-2; 8 nucleotides align to TRBD1. Germline V gene sequence: CDR1 LNHDA, CDR2 SQIVND (reference sequence). This CDR3 is built from 15 residues. The V and J ends lost 7 bases and 4 bases, in that order; junction bases with no gene match: 8. Here the CDR3 reads CASTQDRVGTGELFF. The CDR3 DNA sequence: TGTGCCAGTACCCAGGACAGGGTGGGCACCGGGGAGCTGTTTTTT.

CDR3 nucleotide sequence: TGTGCCAGTAGTACCTCGGGACAGATTAACTATGGCTACACCTTC. This gives the protein CASSTSGQINYGYTF. The chain is built from TRBV19 and TRBJ1-2; 7 nucleotides match TRBD1. The germline V gene has CDR1 LNHDA and CDR2 SQIVND (reference sequence). J gave up 1 base and V 4 bases, and 6 bases lay outside the gene matches. The CDR3 extends over 15 amino acids.